What follows is one TCR beta chain and its context. Germline V gene lookup returns CDR1 SGHNT and CDR2 YYREEE (reference sequence). The CDR3 extends over 15 amino acids. V was pared by 4 bases and J by 5 bases, with 13 bases between. This entry comes from a study of blood T cell repertoires in COVID-19. Patients of the Seattle cohort, enrolled during active infection, were followed longitudinally. Produced via immunoSEQ multiplex PCR; TCRdb's table is partial and in-frame only. The sample lists under 70,000 clones; approximately 88% were seen once. This TCR came from a woman aged 55-75 years with COVID-19, enrolled during active disease. The sequenced sample was peripheral blood. The chain uses TRBV5-4 and TRBJ2-6; D is possibly TRBD2 (5 bases). For the CDR3, the DNA is TGTGCCAGCAGCCCGGCGGGTTCAAGGGCCAACGTCCTGACTTTC. Its translation is CASSPAGSRANVLTF.